This TCR beta chain was identified during a study of blood T cell repertoires in COVID-19. Study details: Sites across the United States, Italy and Spain contributed samples from acute and convalescent COVID-19. The cDNA or gDNA used as material had been derived from T cells, B-cell-depleted T cells, or PBMCs.

In the original workflow: Reference gene primer amplification yielded estimated nucleated cell counts. The table came from immunoSEQ multiplex PCR; TCRdb's copy has only in-frame clones and leaves some out. From that table come the V and J calls and clone size; the DNA was used to work out D and trimming. The sample has approximately 73,000 clones, 85% to 90% seen once. The V gene end was trimmed by 4 bases and the J gene end by 5 bases; junction bases not matched to a gene: 6. The length of the CDR3 is 15 residues. Per the germline V gene, CDR1 is LNHDA and CDR2 is SQIVND (reference sequence). The sample taken for sequencing was peripheral blood. This sequence originates from an elderly man with acute or convalescent COVID-19. The gene calls are TRBV19 and TRBJ2-7; 12 nucleotides align to TRBD1. The CDR3 spells CASSKGQGAYDEQYF. CDR3 in DNA: TGTGCCAGTAGTAAGGGACAGGGGGCTTACGACGAGCAGTACTTC.